The clone carrying this TCR beta chain turned up a few times. Its antigen is unidentified. These data originate in a study of OX40 agonist ivuxolimab in advanced cancers. On the study more broadly: Treatment of patients was with ivuxolimab, an agonistic anti-OX40 (CD134) antibody. Partial responses were achieved by three patients: one hepatocellular carcinoma, two cutaneous melanoma. Whole-study results and caveats: Normalized T-cell clonal expansion was also low in some nonresponders. Among the least clonally expanded were partial responders at 0.1-3.0 mg/kg.

CDR1 is SNHLY and CDR2 is FYNNEI in the germline V gene. The CDR3 consists of 13 residues. The ends lost 6 bases at V and 2 bases at J; junction bases unmatched: 2. The data were produced by immunoSEQ multiplex PCR, yet TCRdb's version contains in-frame clones alone and is incomplete. The sample includes around 30,000 clones, around 90% of them seen just once. The chain uses TRBV2 and TRBJ1-2, with 8 bases aligning to TRBD1. The source material was CD4+ or CD8+ T cells sorted from blood, sampled in a trial of the OX40 agonist ivuxolimab. This sequence was found in an adult with an advanced solid tumor such as melanoma, head and neck, liver or kidney cancer. Here the CDR3 reads CASRGTGNYGYTF. The DNA for the CDR3 is TGTGCCAGCAGGGGGACAGGAAACTATGGCTACACCTTC.